The entry below describes one T cell receptor (beta chain). The antigen remains undetermined. This specimen belongs to a study of regulatory T cells in long-lasting Graves disease. Study conclusions and caveats: Shared public clonotypes totalled about 2,800 in persistent patients, compared with about 970 in new patients.

CDR3 size: 13 residues. The V gene lost 7 bases and the J gene lost 5 bases, with 14 bases spanning the gap. Combining iRepertoire HTBI primers with Arm-PCR of CDR3 regions, the authors built TCR beta libraries. TCRdb re-called the multiplex PCR reads with MiXCR, one entry per CDR3 protein. This table holds around 400,000 distinct CDR3 sequences, around 20% found once. The time point was: persistent/refractory GD, antithyroid drugs over 5 years with positive TRAb. Construction of the TCR library relied on RNA isolated from PBMCs. The J gene is TRBJ1-1, the V gene TRBV12-3 or TRBV12-4; no clear D. The sample was peripheral blood mononuclear cells (PBMCs), taken when the disease was refractory, from a patient treated with antithyroid drugs. The clonotype comes from a female donor with Graves disease. The DNA for the CDR3 is TGTGCCAGCAAGGAGATATGGAGTACTGAAGCTTTCTTT. Its protein product is CASKEIWSTEAFF.